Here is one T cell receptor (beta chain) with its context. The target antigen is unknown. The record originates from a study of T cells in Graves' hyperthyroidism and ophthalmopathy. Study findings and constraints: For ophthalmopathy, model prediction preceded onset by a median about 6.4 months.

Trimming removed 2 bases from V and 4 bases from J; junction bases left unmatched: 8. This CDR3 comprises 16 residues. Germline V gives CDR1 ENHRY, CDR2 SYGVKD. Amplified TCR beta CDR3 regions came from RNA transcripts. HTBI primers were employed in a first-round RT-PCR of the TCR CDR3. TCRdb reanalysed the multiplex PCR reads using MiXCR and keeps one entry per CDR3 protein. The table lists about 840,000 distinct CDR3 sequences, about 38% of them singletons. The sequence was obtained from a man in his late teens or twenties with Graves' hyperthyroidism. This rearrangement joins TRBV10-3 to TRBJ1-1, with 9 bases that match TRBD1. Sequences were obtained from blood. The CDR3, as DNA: TGTGCCATCAGTGAGAACTTGGGGGACAGGGCCACTGAAGCTTTCTTT. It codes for CAISENLGDRATEAFF.